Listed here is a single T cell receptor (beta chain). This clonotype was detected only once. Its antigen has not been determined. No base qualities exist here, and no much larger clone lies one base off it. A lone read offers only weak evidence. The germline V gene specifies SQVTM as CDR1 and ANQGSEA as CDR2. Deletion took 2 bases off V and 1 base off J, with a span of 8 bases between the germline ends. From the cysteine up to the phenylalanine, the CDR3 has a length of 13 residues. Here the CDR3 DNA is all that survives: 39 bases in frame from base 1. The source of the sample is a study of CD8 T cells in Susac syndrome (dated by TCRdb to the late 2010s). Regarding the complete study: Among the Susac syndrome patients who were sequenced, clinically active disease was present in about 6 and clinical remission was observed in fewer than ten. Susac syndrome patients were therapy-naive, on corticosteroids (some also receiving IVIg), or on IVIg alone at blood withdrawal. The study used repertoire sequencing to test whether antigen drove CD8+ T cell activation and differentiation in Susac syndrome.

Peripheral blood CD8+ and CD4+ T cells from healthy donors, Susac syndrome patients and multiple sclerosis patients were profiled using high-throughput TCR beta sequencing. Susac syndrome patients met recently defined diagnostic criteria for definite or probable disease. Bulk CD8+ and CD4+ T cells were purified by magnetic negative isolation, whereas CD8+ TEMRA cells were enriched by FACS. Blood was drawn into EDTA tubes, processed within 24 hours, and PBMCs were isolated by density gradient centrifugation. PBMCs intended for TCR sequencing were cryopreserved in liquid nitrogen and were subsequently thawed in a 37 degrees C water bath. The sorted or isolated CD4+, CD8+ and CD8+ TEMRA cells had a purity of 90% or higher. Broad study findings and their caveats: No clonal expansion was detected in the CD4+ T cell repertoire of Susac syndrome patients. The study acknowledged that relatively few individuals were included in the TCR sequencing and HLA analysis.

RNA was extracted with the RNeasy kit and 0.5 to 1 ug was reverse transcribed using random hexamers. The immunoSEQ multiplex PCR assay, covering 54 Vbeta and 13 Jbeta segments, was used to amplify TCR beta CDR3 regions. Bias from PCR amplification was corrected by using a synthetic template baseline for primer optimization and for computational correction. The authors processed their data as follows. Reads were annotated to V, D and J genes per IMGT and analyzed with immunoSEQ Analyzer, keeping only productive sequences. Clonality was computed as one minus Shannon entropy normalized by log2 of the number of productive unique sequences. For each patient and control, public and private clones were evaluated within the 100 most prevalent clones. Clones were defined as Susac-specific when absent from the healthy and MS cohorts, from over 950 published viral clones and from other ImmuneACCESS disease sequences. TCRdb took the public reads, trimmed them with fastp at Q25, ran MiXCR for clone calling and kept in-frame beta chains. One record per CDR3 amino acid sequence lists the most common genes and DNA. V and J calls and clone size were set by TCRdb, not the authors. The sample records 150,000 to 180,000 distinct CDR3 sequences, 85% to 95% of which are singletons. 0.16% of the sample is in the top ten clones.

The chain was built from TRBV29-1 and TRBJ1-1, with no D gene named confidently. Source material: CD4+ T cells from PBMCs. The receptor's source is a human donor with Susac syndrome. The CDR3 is CSVERLTNTEAFF. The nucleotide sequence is TGCAGCGTTGAACGTTTGACGAACACTGAAGCTTTCTTT.